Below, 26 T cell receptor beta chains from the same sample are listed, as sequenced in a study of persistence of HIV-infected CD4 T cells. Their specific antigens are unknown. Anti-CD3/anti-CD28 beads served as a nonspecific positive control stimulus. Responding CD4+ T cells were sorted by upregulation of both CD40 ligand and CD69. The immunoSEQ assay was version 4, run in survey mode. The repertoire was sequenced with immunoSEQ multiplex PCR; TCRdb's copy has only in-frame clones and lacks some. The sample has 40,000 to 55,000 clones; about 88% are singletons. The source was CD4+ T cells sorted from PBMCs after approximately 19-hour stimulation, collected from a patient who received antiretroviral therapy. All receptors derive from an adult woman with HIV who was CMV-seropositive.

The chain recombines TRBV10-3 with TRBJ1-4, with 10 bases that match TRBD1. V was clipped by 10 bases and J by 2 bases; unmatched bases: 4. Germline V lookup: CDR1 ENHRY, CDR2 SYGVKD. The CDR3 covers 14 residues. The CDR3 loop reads CATGQGGTNEKLFF. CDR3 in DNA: TGTGCCACTGGACAGGGGGGGACTAATGAAAAACTGTTTTTT.

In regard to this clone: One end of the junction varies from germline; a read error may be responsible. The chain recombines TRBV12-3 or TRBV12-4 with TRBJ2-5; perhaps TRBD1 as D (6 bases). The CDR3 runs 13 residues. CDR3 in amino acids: CASSPQGTRIFDF. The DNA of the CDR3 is TGTGCCAGCAGTCCACAGGGAACGCGCATATTTGACTTC.

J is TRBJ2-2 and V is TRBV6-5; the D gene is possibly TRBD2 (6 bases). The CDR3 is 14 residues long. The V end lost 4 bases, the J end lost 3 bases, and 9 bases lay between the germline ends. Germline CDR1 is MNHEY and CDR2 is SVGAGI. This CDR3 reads CASSFGGDTGELFF. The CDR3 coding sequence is TGTGCCAGCAGTTTTGGCGGGGACACCGGGGAGCTGTTTTTT.

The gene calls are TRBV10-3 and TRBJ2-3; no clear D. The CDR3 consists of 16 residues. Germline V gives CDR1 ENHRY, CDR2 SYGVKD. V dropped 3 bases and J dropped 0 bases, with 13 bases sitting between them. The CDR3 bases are TGTGCCATCAGTGAAGTCGGCGGTTCTAGCACAGATACGCAGTATTTT. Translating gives CAISEVGGSSTDTQYF.

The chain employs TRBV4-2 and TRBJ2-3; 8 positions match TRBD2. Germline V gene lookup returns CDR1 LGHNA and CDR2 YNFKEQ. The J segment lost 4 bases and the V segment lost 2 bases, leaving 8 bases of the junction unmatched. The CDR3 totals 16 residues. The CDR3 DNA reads TGTGCCAGCAGCCAACGGGGGGGCCAGTTGCCAGATACGCAGTATTTT. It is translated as CASSQRGGQLPDTQYF.

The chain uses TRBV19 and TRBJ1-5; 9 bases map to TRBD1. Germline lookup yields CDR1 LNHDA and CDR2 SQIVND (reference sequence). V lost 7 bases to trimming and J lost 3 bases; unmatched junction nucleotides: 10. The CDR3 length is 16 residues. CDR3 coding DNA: TGTGCCAGTACCAAATCCCGGGACAGGGTCAATCAGCCCCAGCATTTT. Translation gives CASTKSRDRVNQPQHF.

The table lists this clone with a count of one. The CDR3 DNA follows: TGTGCCAGCAGTCGGGGGCGCTTGGCTGGCTACACCTTC. This sequence encodes CASSRGRLAGYTF. The genes are TRBV12-3 or TRBV12-4 and TRBJ1-2, with D perhaps TRBD1 (6 bases). The germline V and J ends were trimmed by 5 bases and 7 bases, with 14 bases remaining between them. The CDR3 consists of 13 residues.

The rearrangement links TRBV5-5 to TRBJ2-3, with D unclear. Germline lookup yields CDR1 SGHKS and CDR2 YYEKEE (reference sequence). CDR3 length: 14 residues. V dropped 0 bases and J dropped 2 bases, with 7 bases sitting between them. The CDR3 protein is CASSLGQNTDTQYF. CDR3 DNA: TGTGCCAGCAGCTTGGGGCAGAACACAGATACGCAGTATTTT.

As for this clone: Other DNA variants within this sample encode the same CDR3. DNA for the CDR3: TGTGCCAGCTCACCCCCCCCGGGGACTGAAGCTTTCTTT. Protein sequence: CASSPPPGTEAFF. The V and J genes are TRBV18 and TRBJ1-1; no reliable D call. CDR1 and CDR2 (germline): KGHSH, LQKENI. Trimming shortened V by 3 bases and J by 5 bases, and 10 bases separated the two germline ends. The CDR3 contains 13 residues.

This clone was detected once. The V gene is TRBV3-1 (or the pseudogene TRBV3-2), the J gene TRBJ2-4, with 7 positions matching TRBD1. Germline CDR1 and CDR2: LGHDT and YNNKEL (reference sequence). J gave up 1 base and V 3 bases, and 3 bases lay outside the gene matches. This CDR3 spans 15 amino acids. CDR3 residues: CASSHGTAAKNIQYF. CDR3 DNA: TGTGCCAGCAGCCACGGGACAGCGGCCAAAAACATTCAGTACTTC.

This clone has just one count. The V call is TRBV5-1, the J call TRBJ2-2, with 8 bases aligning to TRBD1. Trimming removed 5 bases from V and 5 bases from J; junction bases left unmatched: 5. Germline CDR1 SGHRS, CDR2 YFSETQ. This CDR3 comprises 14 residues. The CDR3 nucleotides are TGCGCCAGCAGAACGGACAGGGAGACCGGGGAGCTGTTTTTT. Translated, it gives CASRTDRETGELFF. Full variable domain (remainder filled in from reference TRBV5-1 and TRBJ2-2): KAGVTQTPRYLIKTRGQQVTLSCSPISGHRSVSWYQQTPGQGLQFLFEYFSETQRNKGNFPGRFSGRQFSNSRSEMNVSTLELGDSALYLCASRTDRETGELFFGEGSRLTVL.

For the CDR3, the DNA is TGTGCCAGCAGCTTCCACCACGGAAACACCATATATTTT. This sequence encodes CASSFHHGNTIYF. The chain is built from TRBV7-3 and TRBJ1-3; D gene unclear. CDR3 size: 13 residues. Germline CDR1 SGHTA, CDR2 FQGTGA. The V end was cut by 3 bases, the J end by 4 bases, with 7 bases between.

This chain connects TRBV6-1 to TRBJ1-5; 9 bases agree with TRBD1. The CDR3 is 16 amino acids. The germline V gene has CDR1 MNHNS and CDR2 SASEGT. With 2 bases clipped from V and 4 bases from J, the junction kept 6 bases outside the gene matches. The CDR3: CASSEPAGTGNQPQHF. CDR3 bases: TGTGCCAGCAGTGAACCTGCCGGGACAGGGAATCAGCCCCAGCATTTT.

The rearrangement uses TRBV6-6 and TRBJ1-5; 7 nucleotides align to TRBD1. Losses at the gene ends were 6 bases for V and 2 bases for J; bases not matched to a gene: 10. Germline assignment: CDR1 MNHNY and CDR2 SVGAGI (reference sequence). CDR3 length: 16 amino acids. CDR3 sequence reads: CASRKTGVSGNQPQHF. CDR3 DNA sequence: TGTGCCAGCAGAAAAACAGGGGTTTCGGGCAATCAGCCCCAGCATTTT.

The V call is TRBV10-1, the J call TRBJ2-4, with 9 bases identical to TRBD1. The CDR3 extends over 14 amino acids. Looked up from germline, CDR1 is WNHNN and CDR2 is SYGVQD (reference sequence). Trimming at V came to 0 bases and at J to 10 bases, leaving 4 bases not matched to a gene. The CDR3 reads CASSESTTGGIQYF. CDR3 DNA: TGCGCCAGCAGTGAGTCGACGACAGGGGGTATTCAGTACTTC.

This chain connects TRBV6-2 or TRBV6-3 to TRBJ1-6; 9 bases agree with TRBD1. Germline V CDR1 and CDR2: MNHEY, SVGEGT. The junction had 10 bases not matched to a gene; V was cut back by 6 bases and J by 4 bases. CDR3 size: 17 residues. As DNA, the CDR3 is TGTGCCAGCAGCCCCCGGACAGGGGTGAGGTATAATTCACCCCTCCACTTT. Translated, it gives CASSPRTGVRYNSPLHF.

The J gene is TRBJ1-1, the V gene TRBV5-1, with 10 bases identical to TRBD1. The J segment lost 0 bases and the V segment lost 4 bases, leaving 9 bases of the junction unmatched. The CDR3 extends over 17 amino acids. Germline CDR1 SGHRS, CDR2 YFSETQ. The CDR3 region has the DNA TGCGCCAGCAGCCCAGGGACAGGGGTGGGCATGAACACTGAAGCTTTCTTT. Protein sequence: CASSPGTGVGMNTEAFF.

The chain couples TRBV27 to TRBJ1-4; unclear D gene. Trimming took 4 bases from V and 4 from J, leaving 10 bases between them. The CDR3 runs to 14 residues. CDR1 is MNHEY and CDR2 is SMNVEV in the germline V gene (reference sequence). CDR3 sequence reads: CASSSTRGNEKLFF. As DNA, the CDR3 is TGTGCCAGCAGTTCCACCCGGGGTAATGAAAAACTGTTTTTT.

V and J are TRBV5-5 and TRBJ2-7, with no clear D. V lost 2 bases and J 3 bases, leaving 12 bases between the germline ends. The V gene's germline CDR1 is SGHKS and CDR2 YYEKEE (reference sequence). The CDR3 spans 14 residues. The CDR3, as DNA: TGTGCCAGCAGCTTCAACCGGGTCAACTACGAGCAGTACGTC. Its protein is CASSFNRVNYEQYV.

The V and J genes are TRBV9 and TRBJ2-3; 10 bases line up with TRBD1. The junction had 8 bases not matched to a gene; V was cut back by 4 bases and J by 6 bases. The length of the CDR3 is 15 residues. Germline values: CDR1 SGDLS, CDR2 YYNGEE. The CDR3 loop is CASSRSTGGSDTQYF. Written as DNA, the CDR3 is TGTGCCAGCAGCCGATCGACAGGGGGCTCGGATACGCAGTATTTT.

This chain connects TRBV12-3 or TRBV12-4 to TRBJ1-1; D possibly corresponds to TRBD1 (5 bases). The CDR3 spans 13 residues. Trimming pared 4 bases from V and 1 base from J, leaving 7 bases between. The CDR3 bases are TGTGCCAGCAGTTGGGACGAGAACACTGAAGCTTTCTTT. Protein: CASSWDENTEAFF.

CDR3 sequence (DNA): TGTGCCAGCAGCCCTAATAGGGCTACTGAAGCTTTCTTT. Translating it yields CASSPNRATEAFF. The chain employs TRBV3-1 (or the pseudogene TRBV3-2) and TRBJ1-1; unclear D gene. Trimming removed 4 bases from V and 5 bases from J, with 11 bases in between. This CDR3 spans 13 amino acids. Germline values: CDR1 LGHDT, CDR2 YNNKEL (reference sequence).

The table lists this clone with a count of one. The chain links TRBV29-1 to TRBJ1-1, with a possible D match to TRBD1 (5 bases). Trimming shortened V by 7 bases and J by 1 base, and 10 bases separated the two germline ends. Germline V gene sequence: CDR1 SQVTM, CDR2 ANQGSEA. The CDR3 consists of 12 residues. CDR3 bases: TGCAGCGCGGGACTCCCGAACACTGAAGCTTTCTTT. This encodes CSAGLPNTEAFF.

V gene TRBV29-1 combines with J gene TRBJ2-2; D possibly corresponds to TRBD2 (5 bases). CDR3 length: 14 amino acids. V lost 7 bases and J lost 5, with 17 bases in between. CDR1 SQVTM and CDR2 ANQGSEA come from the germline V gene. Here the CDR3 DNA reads TGCAGCGCCGCACGCTCGGGGTTAACCGGGGAGCTGTTTTTT. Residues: CSAARSGLTGELFF.

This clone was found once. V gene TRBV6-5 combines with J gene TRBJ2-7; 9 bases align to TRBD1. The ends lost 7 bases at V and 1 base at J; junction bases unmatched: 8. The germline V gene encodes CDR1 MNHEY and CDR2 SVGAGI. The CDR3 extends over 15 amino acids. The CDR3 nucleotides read TGTGCCAGCATCCTTCGGACAGGGGCTTCCTACGAGCAGTACTTC. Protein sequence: CASILRTGASYEQYF.

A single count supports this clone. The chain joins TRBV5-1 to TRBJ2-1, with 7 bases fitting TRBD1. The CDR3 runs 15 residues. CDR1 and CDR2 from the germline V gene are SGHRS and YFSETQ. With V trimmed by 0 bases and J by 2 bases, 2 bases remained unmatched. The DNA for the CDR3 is TGCGCCAGCAGCTTGGTAGGGGGCCCCTACAATGAGCAGTTCTTC. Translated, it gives CASSLVGGPYNEQFF.